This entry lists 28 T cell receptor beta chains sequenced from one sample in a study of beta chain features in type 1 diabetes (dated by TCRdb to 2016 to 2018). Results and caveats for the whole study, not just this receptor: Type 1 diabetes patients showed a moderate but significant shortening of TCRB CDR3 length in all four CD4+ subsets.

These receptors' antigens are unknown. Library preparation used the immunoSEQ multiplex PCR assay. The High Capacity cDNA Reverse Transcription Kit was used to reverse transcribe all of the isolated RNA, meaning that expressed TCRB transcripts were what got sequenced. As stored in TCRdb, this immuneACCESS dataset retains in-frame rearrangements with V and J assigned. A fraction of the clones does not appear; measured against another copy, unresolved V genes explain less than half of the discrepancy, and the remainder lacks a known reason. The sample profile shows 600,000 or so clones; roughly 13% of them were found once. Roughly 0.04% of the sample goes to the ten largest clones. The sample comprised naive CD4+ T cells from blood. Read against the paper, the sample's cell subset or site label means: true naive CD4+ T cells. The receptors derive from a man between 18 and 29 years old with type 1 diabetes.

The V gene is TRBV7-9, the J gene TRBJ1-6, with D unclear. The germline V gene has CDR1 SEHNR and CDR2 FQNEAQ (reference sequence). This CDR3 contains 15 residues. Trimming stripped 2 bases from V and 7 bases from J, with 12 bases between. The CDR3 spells CASSLKRVENSPLHF. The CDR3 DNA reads TGTGCCAGCAGCTTAAAGCGCGTTGAAAATTCACCCCTCCACTTT.

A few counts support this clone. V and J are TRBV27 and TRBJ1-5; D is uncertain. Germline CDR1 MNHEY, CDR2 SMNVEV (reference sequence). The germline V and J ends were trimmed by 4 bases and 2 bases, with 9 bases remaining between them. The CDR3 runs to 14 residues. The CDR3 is CASSSIRGNQPQHF. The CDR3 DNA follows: TGTGCCAGCAGTTCCATCAGAGGCAATCAGCCCCAGCATTTT.

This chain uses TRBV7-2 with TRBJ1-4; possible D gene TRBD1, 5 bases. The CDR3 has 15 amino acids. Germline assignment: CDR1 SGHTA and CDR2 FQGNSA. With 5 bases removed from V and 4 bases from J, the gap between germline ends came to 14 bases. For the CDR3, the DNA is TGTGCCAGCAGCCTCACAGGACGGGGTAATGAAAAACTGTTTTTT. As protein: CASSLTGRGNEKLFF.

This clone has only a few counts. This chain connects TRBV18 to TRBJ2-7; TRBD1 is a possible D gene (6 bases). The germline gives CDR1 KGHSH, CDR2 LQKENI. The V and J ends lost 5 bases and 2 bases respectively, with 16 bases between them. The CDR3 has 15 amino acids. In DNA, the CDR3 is TGTGCCAGCTCAGCATTAGGGACAAGAGCCTACGAGCAGTACTTC. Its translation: CASSALGTRAYEQYF.

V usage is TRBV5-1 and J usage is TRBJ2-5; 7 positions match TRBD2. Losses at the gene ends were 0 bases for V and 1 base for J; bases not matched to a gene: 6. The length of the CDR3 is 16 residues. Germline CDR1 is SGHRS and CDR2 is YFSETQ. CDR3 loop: CASSLAPSGPQETQYF. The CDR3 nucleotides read TGCGCCAGCAGCTTGGCGCCTAGCGGCCCCCAAGAGACCCAGTACTTC.

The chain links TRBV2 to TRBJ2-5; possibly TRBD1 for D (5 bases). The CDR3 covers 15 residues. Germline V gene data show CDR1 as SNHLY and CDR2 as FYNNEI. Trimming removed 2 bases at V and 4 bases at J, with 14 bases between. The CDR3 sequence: CASSERRGAGETQYF. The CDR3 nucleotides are TGTGCCAGCAGTGAACGACGTGGGGCAGGAGAGACCCAGTACTTC. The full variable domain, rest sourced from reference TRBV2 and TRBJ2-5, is EPEVTQTPSHQVTQMGQEVILRCVPISNHLYFYWYRQILGQKVEFLVSFYNNEISEKSEIFDDQFSVERPDGSNFTLKIRSTKLEDSAMYFCASSERRGAGETQYFGPGTRLLVL.

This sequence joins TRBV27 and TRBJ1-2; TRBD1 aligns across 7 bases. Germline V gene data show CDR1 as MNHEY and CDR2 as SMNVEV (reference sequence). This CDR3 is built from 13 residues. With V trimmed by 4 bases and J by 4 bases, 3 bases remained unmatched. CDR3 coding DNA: TGTGCCAGCAGTTGGGACAGTCGCTATGGCTACACCTTC. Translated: CASSWDSRYGYTF.

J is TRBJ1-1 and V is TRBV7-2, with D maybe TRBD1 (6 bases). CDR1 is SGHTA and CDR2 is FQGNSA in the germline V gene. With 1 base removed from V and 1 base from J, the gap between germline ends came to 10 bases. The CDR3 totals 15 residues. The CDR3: CASSLGGHWNTEAFF. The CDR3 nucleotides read TGTGCCAGCAGCTTAGGGGGACACTGGAACACTGAAGCTTTCTTT.

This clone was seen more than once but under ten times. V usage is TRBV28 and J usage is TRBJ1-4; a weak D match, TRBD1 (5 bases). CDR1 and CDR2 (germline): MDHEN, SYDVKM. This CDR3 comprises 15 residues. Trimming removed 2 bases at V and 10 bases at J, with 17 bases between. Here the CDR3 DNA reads TGTGCCAGCAGTTTAGCGGCTCAGGGCGGGAGAAAACTGTTTTTT. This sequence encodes CASSLAAQGGRKLFF. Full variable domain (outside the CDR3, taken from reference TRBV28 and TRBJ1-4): DVKVTQSSRYLVKRTGEKVFLECVQDMDHENMFWYRQDPGLGLRLIYFSYDVKMKEKGDIPEGYSVSREKKERFSLILESASTNQTSMYLCASSLAAQGGRKLFFGSGTQLSVL.

For the CDR3, the DNA is TGTGCCAGCAGCTTGGGCATTAACACTGAAGCTTTCTTT. This encodes CASSLGINTEAFF. The rearrangement links TRBV7-9 to TRBJ1-1; D is ambiguous. The CDR3 has 13 amino acids. V shed 3 bases and J shed 2 bases, with 7 bases lying between them. The germline V gene has CDR1 SEHNR and CDR2 FQNEAQ (reference sequence).

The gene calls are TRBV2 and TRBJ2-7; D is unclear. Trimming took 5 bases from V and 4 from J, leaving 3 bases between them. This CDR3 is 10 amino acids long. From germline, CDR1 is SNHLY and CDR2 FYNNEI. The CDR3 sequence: CASSRYEQYF. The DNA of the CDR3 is TGTGCCAGCAGTCGGTACGAGCAGTACTTC.

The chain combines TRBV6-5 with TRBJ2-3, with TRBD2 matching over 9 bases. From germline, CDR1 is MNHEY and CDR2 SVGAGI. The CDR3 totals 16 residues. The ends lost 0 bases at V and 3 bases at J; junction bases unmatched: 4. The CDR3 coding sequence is TGTGCCAGCAGTTACTCGGCGGGAGGGCGTACAGATACGCAGTATTTT. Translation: CASSYSAGGRTDTQYF.

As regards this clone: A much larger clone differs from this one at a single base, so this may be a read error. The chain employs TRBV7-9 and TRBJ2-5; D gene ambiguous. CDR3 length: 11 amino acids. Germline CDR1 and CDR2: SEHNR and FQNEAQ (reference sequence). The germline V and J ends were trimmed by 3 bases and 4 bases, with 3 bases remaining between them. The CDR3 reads CASSFGETQYF. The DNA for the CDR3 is TGTGCCAGCAGCTTCGGAGAGACCCAGTACTTC.

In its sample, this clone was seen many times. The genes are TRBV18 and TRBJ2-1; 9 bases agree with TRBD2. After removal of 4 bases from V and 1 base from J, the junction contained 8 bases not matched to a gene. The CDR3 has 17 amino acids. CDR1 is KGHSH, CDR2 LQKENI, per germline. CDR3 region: CASSQTLAGGSYNEQFF. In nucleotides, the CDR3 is TGTGCCAGCTCACAGACCCTCGCGGGAGGGTCCTACAATGAGCAGTTCTTC.

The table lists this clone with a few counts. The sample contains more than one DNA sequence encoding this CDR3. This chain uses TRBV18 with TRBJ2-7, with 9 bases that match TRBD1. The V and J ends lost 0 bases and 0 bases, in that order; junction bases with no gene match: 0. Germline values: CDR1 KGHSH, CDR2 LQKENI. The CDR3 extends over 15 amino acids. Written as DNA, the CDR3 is TGTGCCAGCTCACCACCGGGACAGGGCTCCTACGAGCAGTACTTC. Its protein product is CASSPPGQGSYEQYF.

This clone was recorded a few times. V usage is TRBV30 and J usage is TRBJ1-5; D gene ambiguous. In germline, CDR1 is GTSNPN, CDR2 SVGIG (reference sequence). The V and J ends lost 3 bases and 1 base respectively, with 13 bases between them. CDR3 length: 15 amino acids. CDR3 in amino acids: CAWSNDPASNQPQHF. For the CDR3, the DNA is TGTGCCTGGAGCAATGACCCGGCGAGCAATCAGCCCCAGCATTTT.

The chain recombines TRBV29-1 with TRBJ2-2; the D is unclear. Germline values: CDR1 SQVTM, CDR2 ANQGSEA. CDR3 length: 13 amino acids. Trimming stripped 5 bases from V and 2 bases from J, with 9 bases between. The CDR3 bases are TGCAGCGTTAGTGGGCCTAACACCGGGGAGCTGTTTTTT. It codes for CSVSGPNTGELFF.

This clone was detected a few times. The CDR3 DNA reads as TGTGCCAGCAGCTTAGGCCCGAGGGAGACCCAGTACTTC. Protein sequence: CASSLGPRETQYF. The chain combines TRBV7-2 with TRBJ2-5, with D uncertain. The germline CDR1 and CDR2 sequences are SGHTA and FQGNSA. V gave up 1 base and J gave up 5 bases, with 8 bases separating them. The CDR3 extends over 13 amino acids.

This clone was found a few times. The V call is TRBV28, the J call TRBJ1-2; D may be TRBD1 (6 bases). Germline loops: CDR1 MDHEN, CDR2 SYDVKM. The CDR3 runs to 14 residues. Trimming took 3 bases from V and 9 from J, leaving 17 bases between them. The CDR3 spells CASSFSGGQESYTF. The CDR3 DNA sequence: TGTGCCAGCAGTTTTTCTGGGGGGCAAGAGAGCTACACCTTC.

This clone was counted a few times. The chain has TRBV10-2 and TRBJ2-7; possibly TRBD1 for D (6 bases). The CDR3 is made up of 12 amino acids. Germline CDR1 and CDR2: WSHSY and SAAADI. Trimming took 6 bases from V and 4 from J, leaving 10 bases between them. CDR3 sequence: CASRTTGYEQYF. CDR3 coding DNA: TGCGCCAGCAGAACCACAGGGTACGAGCAGTACTTC.

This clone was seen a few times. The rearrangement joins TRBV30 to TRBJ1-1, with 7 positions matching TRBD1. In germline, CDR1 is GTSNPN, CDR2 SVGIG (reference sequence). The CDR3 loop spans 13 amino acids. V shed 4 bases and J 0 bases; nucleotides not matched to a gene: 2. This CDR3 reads CAWNRGMNTEAFF. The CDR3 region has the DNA TGTGCCTGGAACAGGGGAATGAACACTGAAGCTTTCTTT.

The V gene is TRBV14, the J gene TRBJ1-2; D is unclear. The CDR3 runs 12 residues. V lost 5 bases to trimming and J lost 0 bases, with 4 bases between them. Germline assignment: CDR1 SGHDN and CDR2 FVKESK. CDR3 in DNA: TGTGCCAGCAGCAAAGCTAACTATGGCTACACCTTC. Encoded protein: CASSKANYGYTF. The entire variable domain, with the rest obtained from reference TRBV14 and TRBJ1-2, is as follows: EAGVTQFPSHSVIEKGQTVTLRCDPISGHDNLYWYRRVMGKEIKFLLHFVKESKQDESGMPNNRFLAERTGGTYSTLKVQPAELEDSGVYFCASSKANYGYTFGSGTRLTVV.

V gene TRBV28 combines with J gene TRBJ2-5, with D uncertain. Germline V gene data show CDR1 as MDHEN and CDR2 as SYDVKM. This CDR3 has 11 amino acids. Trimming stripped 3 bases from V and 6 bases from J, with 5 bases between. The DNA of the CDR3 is TGTGCCAGCAGTTTTAGACAGACCCAGTACTTC. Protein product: CASSFRQTQYF.

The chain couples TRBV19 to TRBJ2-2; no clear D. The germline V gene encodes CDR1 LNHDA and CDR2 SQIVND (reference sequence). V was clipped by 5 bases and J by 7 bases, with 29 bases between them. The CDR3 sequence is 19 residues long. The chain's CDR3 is CASSAPHFRAEYVSGELFF. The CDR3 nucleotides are TGTGCCAGTAGTGCCCCTCACTTCCGGGCCGAATATGTCAGCGGGGAGCTGTTTTTT.

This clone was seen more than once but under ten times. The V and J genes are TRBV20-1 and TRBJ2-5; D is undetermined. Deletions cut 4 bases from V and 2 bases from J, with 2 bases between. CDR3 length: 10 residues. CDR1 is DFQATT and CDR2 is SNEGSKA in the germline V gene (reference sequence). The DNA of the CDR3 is TGCAGTGCTACACAAGAGACCCAGTACTTC. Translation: CSATQETQYF.

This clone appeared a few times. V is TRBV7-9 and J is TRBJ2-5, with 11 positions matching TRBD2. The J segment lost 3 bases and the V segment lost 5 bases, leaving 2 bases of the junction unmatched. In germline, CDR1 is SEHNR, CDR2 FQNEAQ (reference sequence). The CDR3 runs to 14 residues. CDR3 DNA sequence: TGTGCCAGCAGCCGTAGCGGGAGGGAAGAGACCCAGTACTTC. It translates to CASSRSGREETQYF.

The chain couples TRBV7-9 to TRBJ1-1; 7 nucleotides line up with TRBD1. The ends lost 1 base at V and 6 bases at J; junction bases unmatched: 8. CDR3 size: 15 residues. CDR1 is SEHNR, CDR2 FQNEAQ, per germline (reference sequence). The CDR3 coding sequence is TGTGCCAGCAGCTTAGTGGCAGGGGGGACGGCTGAAGCTTTCTTT. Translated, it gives CASSLVAGGTAEAFF.

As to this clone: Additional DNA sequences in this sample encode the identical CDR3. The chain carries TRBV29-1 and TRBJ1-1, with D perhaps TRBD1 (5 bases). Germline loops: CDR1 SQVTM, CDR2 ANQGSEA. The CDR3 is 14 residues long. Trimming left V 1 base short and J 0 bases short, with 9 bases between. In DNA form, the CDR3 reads TGCAGCGTTGAAGTGAGGGGTGTGAACACTGAAGCTTTCTTT. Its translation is CSVEVRGVNTEAFF.